These T cell receptor beta chains were read from a single sample in a study of OX40 agonist ivuxolimab in advanced cancers. Here immunoSEQ multiplex PCR was the method, and the copy in TCRdb shows in-frame clones only, minus some. The sample lists tens of thousands of clones, about 80% occurring once. This specimen was CD4+ or CD8+ T cells sorted from blood, taken in a trial of the OX40 agonist ivuxolimab. The receptors originated from an adult with an advanced solid tumor such as melanoma, head and neck, liver or kidney cancer. Both conserved end residues are part of each CDR3. Each record gives: clone size, V gene, D gene, J gene, CDR3 DNA, CDR3 protein. D genes are given only for firm matches. Only some rows state a clone size, as once, few, many or a class for expanded clones.

clone size: NA; V gene: TRBV10-3; D gene: NA; J gene: TRBJ2-2; CDR3 DNA: TGTGCCATCAGTGAATGGGCGGGGGCAGGCGGGGAGCTGTTTTTT; CDR3 protein: CAISEWAGAGGELFF
clone size: NA; V gene: TRBV7-2; D gene: NA; J gene: TRBJ2-7; CDR3 DNA: TGTGCCAGCAGCTTAGCGGGGGGTAGCGGACGCACCTACGAGCAGTACTTC; CDR3 protein: CASSLAGGSGRTYEQYF
clone size: NA; V gene: TRBV5-6; D gene: NA; J gene: TRBJ1-2; CDR3 DNA: TGTGCCAGCAGCTTCAAAAGGGTCGGCTACACCTTC; CDR3 protein: CASSFKRVGYTF
clone size: NA; V gene: TRBV5-1; D gene: TRBD1; J gene: TRBJ1-1; CDR3 DNA: TGCGCCAGCAGCAGAACAGGGGATCAGCGAACTGAAGCTTTCTTT; CDR3 protein: CASSRTGDQRTEAFF
clone size: NA; V gene: TRBV2; D gene: NA; J gene: TRBJ2-5; CDR3 DNA: TGTGCCAGCAGGCGGGGGACAGTTGCAGAGACCCAGTACTTC; CDR3 protein: CASRRGTVAETQYF
clone size: NA; V gene: TRBV2; D gene: NA; J gene: TRBJ2-5; CDR3 DNA: TGTGCCAGCAGCCGGGACTCCCCTAGGTTCCAAGAGACCCAGTACTTC; CDR3 protein: CASSRDSPRFQETQYF
clone size: few; V gene: TRBV19; D gene: NA; J gene: TRBJ1-5; CDR3 DNA: TGTGCCAGTAGTATCGGCAGTAGTAATCAGCCCCAGCATTTT; CDR3 protein: CASSIGSSNQPQHF
clone size: NA; V gene: TRBV18; D gene: NA; J gene: TRBJ2-3; CDR3 DNA: TGTGCCAGCTCACCAAACGTCAACACAGATACGCAGTATTTT; CDR3 protein: CASSPNVNTDTQYF
clone size: NA; V gene: TRBV2; D gene: TRBD1; J gene: TRBJ2-1; CDR3 DNA: TGTGCCAGCAGGGGAAGGGGACAGGGCTACAATGAGCAGTTCTTC; CDR3 protein: CASRGRGQGYNEQFF
clone size: NA; V gene: TRBV6-5; D gene: TRBD2; J gene: TRBJ2-1; CDR3 DNA: TGTGCCAGCAGATGGACTAGCGGGACGAATGAGCAGTTCTTC; CDR3 protein: CASRWTSGTNEQFF
clone size: few; V gene: TRBV4-1; D gene: NA; J gene: TRBJ1-1; CDR3 DNA: TGCGCCAGCAGCCCTGACATTTGGGGAAGGGCTGAAGCTTTCTTT; CDR3 protein: CASSPDIWGRAEAFF
clone size: many; V gene: TRBV19; D gene: NA; J gene: TRBJ1-1; CDR3 DNA: TGTGCCAGTAGTGCCTACCTGAACACTGAAGCTTTCTTT; CDR3 protein: CASSAYLNTEAFF
clone size: NA; V gene: TRBV9; D gene: NA; J gene: TRBJ1-1; CDR3 DNA: TGTGCCAGCAGCGTAGGGGGAGGGGCGCGAAACACTGAAGCTTTCTTT; CDR3 protein: CASSVGGGARNTEAFF
clone size: NA; V gene: TRBV7-2; D gene: NA; J gene: TRBJ1-3; CDR3 DNA: TGTGCCAGCAGCCACGGCGCGCCTGGAAACACCATATATTTT; CDR3 protein: CASSHGAPGNTIYF
clone size: NA; V gene: TRBV15; D gene: TRBD1; J gene: TRBJ2-5; CDR3 DNA: TGTGCCACCAGCGGATCCGGGACAGGGAGGAGAAACGGAGAGACCCAGTACTTC; CDR3 protein: CATSGSGTGRRNGETQYF
clone size: NA; V gene: TRBV7-2; D gene: TRBD1; J gene: TRBJ1-1; CDR3 DNA: TGTGCCATCCTTGGACAGGGCGGCACTGAAGCTTTCTTT; CDR3 protein: CAILGQGGTEAFF
clone size: few; V gene: TRBV11-2; D gene: TRBD2; J gene: TRBJ2-5; CDR3 DNA: TGTGCCAGCAGCTTAGCCGTAGCGGGAGAGACCCAGTACTTC; CDR3 protein: CASSLAVAGETQYF
clone size: NA; V gene: TRBV7-2; D gene: TRBD1; J gene: TRBJ2-7; CDR3 DNA: TGTGCCAGCAGCTCCGTTAAGACAGGGTGGTACTTC; CDR3 protein: CASSSVKTGWYF
clone size: NA; V gene: TRBV27; D gene: NA; J gene: TRBJ1-5; CDR3 DNA: TGTGCCAGCCGTCCAGTCTATGAGGTTAATCAGCCCCAGCATTTT; CDR3 protein: CASRPVYEVNQPQHF
clone size: few; V gene: TRBV5-4; D gene: TRBD1; J gene: TRBJ1-5; CDR3 DNA: TGTGCCACCTCCAGGGGGAGAAATAGCAATCAGCCCCAGCATTTT; CDR3 protein: CATSRGRNSNQPQHF
clone size: NA; V gene: TRBV6-6; D gene: TRBD1; J gene: TRBJ1-5; CDR3 DNA: TGTGCCAGCGAGCAGGACAGGGGGCGCAATGGGCCCCAGCATTTT; CDR3 protein: CASEQDRGRNGPQHF
clone size: NA; V gene: TRBV5-1; D gene: NA; J gene: TRBJ1-5; CDR3 DNA: TGTGCCAGCAGCATTACTAATCAGCCCCAGCATTTT; CDR3 protein: CASSITNQPQHF
clone size: NA; V gene: TRBV27; D gene: NA; J gene: TRBJ1-5; CDR3 DNA: TGTGCCAGCAGCCCCGGAGAGGGAAGCAATCAGCCCCAGCATTTT; CDR3 protein: CASSPGEGSNQPQHF
clone size: NA; V gene: TRBV6-5; D gene: NA; J gene: TRBJ1-4; CDR3 DNA: TGTGCCACCAATCGGGCCCCTAATGAAAAACTGTTTTTT; CDR3 protein: CATNRAPNEKLFF
clone size: once; V gene: TRBV27; D gene: NA; J gene: TRBJ2-1; CDR3 DNA: TGTGCCAGCAGTCGGACAGCCTACAATGAGCAGTTCTTC; CDR3 protein: CASSRTAYNEQFF
clone size: NA; V gene: TRBV18; D gene: NA; J gene: TRBJ2-4; CDR3 DNA: TGTGCCAGCTCACCACAGGCCTCCTTAGCCAAAAACATTCAGTACTTC; CDR3 protein: CASSPQASLAKNIQYF
clone size: NA; V gene: TRBV10-3; D gene: TRBD2; J gene: TRBJ2-7; CDR3 DNA: TGTGCCATCACACCTGGCGGGGGGCGGTACGAGCAGTACTTC; CDR3 protein: CAITPGGGRYEQYF
clone size: NA; V gene: TRBV21-1; D gene: NA; J gene: TRBJ1-5; CDR3 DNA: TGTGCCAGCCGACTATATAGCAATCAGCCCCAGCATTTT; CDR3 protein: CASRLYSNQPQHF
clone size: NA; V gene: TRBV11-2; D gene: NA; J gene: TRBJ2-7; CDR3 DNA: TGTGCCAGCAGCTCCTGGACAGTCTCCTACGAGCAGTACTTC; CDR3 protein: CASSSWTVSYEQYF
clone size: NA; V gene: TRBV10-1; D gene: NA; J gene: TRBJ2-1; CDR3 DNA: TGCGCCAGCTCTCGACCGGGAGATGGCCACAATGAGCAGTTCTTC; CDR3 protein: CASSRPGDGHNEQFF
clone size: NA; V gene: TRBV10-2; D gene: TRBD2; J gene: TRBJ2-7; CDR3 DNA: TGCGCCAGCAGATCCGGGACTAGCGCCTACGAGCAGTACTTC; CDR3 protein: CASRSGTSAYEQYF
clone size: NA; V gene: TRBV7-9; D gene: NA; J gene: TRBJ2-3; CDR3 DNA: TGTGCCAGCAGCCAGACGGCAGATACGCAGTATTTT; CDR3 protein: CASSQTADTQYF
clone size: NA; V gene: TRBV5-6; D gene: NA; J gene: TRBJ1-2; CDR3 DNA: TGTGCCAGCAGCTTGTCGGGGGTTAACTATGGCTACACCTTC; CDR3 protein: CASSLSGVNYGYTF
clone size: few; V gene: TRBV30; D gene: NA; J gene: TRBJ1-4; CDR3 DNA: TGTGCCTGGAGTGAAGCGGGGGAAAAACTGTTTTTT; CDR3 protein: CAWSEAGEKLFF
clone size: NA; V gene: TRBV5-6; D gene: NA; J gene: TRBJ2-1; CDR3 DNA: TGTGCCAGCAGCCCCGTGAATTTAGGAATGGGATACAATGAGCAGTTCTTC; CDR3 protein: CASSPVNLGMGYNEQFF
clone size: NA; V gene: TRBV13; D gene: NA; J gene: TRBJ1-1; CDR3 DNA: TGTGCCAGCAGCACCTACGACGCTGAAGCTTTCTTT; CDR3 protein: CASSTYDAEAFF
clone size: NA; V gene: TRBV19; D gene: NA; J gene: TRBJ2-3; CDR3 DNA: TGTGCCAGTAGTATCGCCAGCGGCACAGATACGCAGTATTTT; CDR3 protein: CASSIASGTDTQYF
clone size: once; V gene: TRBV12-5; D gene: TRBD2; J gene: TRBJ2-5; CDR3 DNA: TGTGCTAGGGCCTCAGGGGAGCGGGGGGGAGGAGAGACCCAGTACTTC; CDR3 protein: CARASGERGGGETQYF
clone size: NA; V gene: TRBV10-3; D gene: TRBD2; J gene: TRBJ2-1; CDR3 DNA: TGTGCCATCAGCCGACTAGCGGGGGGAACAGAGTATGAGCAGTTCTTC; CDR3 protein: CAISRLAGGTEYEQFF
clone size: few; V gene: TRBV6-6; D gene: NA; J gene: TRBJ2-1; CDR3 DNA: TGTGCCAGCAGTCCCACCCAGGGGGAGCAGTTCTTC; CDR3 protein: CASSPTQGEQFF
clone size: NA; V gene: TRBV5-6; D gene: NA; J gene: TRBJ2-7; CDR3 DNA: TGTGCCAGCAGCCAAAATCCGGGATTAAAAACCTACGAGCAGTACTTC; CDR3 protein: CASSQNPGLKTYEQYF
clone size: once; V gene: TRBV25-1; D gene: TRBD2; J gene: TRBJ2-7; CDR3 DNA: TGTGCCAGCAGGCGGGGGACTAGCAACGAGCAGTACTTC; CDR3 protein: CASRRGTSNEQYF
clone size: NA; V gene: TRBV9; D gene: NA; J gene: TRBJ2-3; CDR3 DNA: TGTGCCAGCAGCCCAGGGTCCCCAGATACGCAGTATTTT; CDR3 protein: CASSPGSPDTQYF
clone size: NA; V gene: TRBV7-9; D gene: TRBD1; J gene: TRBJ2-5; CDR3 DNA: TGTGCCAGCAGCTTAGGAGGGACAGGCCTTCAAGAGACCCAGTACTTC; CDR3 protein: CASSLGGTGLQETQYF
clone size: few; V gene: TRBV5-5; D gene: NA; J gene: TRBJ1-1; CDR3 DNA: TGTGCCAGCAGCCGGGCCTTCGGGAACACTGAAGCTTTCTTT; CDR3 protein: CASSRAFGNTEAFF
clone size: once; V gene: TRBV7-2; D gene: NA; J gene: TRBJ1-2; CDR3 DNA: TGTGCCAGCAGCTTAGACGGGGGGGGCACTGGCTACACCTTC; CDR3 protein: CASSLDGGGTGYTF
clone size: NA; V gene: TRBV9; D gene: NA; J gene: TRBJ2-2; CDR3 DNA: TGTGCCAGCAGCGTAGTCCCGGACTTGACCGGGGAGCTGTTTTTT; CDR3 protein: CASSVVPDLTGELFF
clone size: NA; V gene: TRBV23-1; D gene: NA; J gene: TRBJ1-4; CDR3 DNA: TGCGCCAGCAGTCTCCGGGGAGCAGAGAATGAAAAACTGTTTTTT; CDR3 protein: CASSLRGAENEKLFF
clone size: NA; V gene: TRBV7-2; D gene: TRBD2; J gene: TRBJ2-5; CDR3 DNA: TGTGCCAGCCCCGGATACAATAGCGGGGGGAGGGAGACCCAGTACTTC; CDR3 protein: CASPGYNSGGRETQYF
clone size: few; V gene: TRBV11-2; D gene: NA; J gene: TRBJ1-2; CDR3 DNA: TGTGCCAGCAGCTTAGTCGCAGGGAACTATGGCTACACCTTC; CDR3 protein: CASSLVAGNYGYTF
clone size: NA; V gene: TRBV6-6; D gene: TRBD1; J gene: TRBJ2-7; CDR3 DNA: TGTGCCAGCAGGCTGACAGGGGTGAACGAGCAGTACTTC; CDR3 protein: CASRLTGVNEQYF
clone size: NA; V gene: TRBV2; D gene: NA; J gene: TRBJ1-2; CDR3 DNA: TGTGCCAGCACCATACATGAAAAGGGGCCTGGCTACACCTTC; CDR3 protein: CASTIHEKGPGYTF
clone size: NA; V gene: TRBV2; D gene: TRBD2; J gene: TRBJ2-1; CDR3 DNA: TGTGCCAGCAGTGAAGGGGGTAGCGGGAGATCTGAGCAGTTCTTC; CDR3 protein: CASSEGGSGRSEQFF
clone size: few; V gene: TRBV6-1; D gene: TRBD1; J gene: TRBJ1-2; CDR3 DNA: TGTGCCAGCAGCGAAGGGACAGGGGGCGCAGGGGCTAACTATGGCTACACCTTC; CDR3 protein: CASSEGTGGAGANYGYTF
clone size: few; V gene: TRBV14; D gene: NA; J gene: TRBJ1-1; CDR3 DNA: TGTGCCAGCAGCCTAGGGGGGGGCAGGCCGTACACTGAAGCTTTCTTT; CDR3 protein: CASSLGGGRPYTEAFF
clone size: NA; V gene: TRBV6-5; D gene: NA; J gene: TRBJ1-1; CDR3 DNA: TGTGCCAGCAGTTACGCTGCGAGGAACACTGAAGCTTTCTTT; CDR3 protein: CASSYAARNTEAFF
clone size: few; V gene: TRBV30; D gene: NA; J gene: TRBJ1-1; CDR3 DNA: TGTGCCTGGGCCACAGGGTACACTGAAGCTTTCTTT; CDR3 protein: CAWATGYTEAFF
clone size: NA; V gene: TRBV7-9; D gene: NA; J gene: TRBJ2-1; CDR3 DNA: TGTGCCAGCAGCCACGTAGCGGCAGTCTCCTACAATGAGCAGTTCTTC; CDR3 protein: CASSHVAAVSYNEQFF
clone size: NA; V gene: TRBV6-6; D gene: NA; J gene: TRBJ1-5; CDR3 DNA: TGTGCCAGCAGACCTGGACAGACAGAGAGTCAGCCCCAGCATTTT; CDR3 protein: CASRPGQTESQPQHF
clone size: NA; V gene: TRBV10-3; D gene: NA; J gene: TRBJ2-7; CDR3 DNA: TGTGCCATCACCCCGGACAGAAAATACGAGCAGTACTTC; CDR3 protein: CAITPDRKYEQYF